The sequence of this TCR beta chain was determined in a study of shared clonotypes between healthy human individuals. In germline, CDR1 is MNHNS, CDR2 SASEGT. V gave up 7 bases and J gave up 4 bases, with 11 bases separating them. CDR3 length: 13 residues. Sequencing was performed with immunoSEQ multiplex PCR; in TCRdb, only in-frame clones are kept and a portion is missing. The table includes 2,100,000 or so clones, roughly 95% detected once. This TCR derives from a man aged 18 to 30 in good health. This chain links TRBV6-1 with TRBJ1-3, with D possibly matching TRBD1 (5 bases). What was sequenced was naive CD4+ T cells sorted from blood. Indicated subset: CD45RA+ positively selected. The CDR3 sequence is CASMIEGGNTIYF. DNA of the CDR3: TGTGCCAGCATGATCGAGGGGGGAAACACCATATATTTT.